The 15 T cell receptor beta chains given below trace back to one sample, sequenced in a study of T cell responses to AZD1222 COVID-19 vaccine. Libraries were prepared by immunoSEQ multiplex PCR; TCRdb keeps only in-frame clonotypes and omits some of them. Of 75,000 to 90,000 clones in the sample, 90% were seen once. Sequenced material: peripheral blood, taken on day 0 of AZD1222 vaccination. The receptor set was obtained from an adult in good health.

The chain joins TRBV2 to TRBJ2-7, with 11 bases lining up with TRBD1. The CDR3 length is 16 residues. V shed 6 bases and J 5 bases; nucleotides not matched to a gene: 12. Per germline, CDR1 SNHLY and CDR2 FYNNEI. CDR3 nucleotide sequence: TGTGCCAGCAGCCATACGCAGGGACAGGGGGACAACGAGCAGTACTTC. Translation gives CASSHTQGQGDNEQYF.

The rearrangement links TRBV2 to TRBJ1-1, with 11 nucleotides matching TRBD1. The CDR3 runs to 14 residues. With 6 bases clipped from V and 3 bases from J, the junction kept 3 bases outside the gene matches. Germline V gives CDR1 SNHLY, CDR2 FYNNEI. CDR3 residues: CASRGTGGYTEAFF. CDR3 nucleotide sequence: TGTGCCAGCAGGGGGACAGGGGGTTACACTGAAGCTTTCTTT. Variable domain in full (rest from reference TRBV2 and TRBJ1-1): EPEVTQTPSHQVTQMGQEVILRCVPISNHLYFYWYRQILGQKVEFLVSFYNNEISEKSEIFDDQFSVERPDGSNFTLKIRSTKLEDSAMYFCASRGTGGYTEAFFGQGTRLTVV.

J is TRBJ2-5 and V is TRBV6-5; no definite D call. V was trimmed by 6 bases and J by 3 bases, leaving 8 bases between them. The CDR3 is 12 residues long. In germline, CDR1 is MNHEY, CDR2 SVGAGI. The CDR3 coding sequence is TGTGCCAGCAGGGGATCCAAAGAGACCCAGTACTTC. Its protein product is CASRGSKETQYF.

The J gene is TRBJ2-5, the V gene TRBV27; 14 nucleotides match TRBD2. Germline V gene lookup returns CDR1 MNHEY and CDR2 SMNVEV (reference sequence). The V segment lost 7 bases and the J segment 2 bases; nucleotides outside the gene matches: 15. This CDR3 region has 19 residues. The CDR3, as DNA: TGTGCCAGCAAATCTGGGGGACTAGCGGGGGTAACTATACAAGAGACCCAGTACTTC. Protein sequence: CASKSGGLAGVTIQETQYF.

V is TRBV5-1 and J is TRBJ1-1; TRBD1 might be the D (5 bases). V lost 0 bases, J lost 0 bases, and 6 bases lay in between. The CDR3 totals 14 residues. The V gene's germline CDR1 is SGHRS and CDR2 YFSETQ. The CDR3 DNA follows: TGCGCCAGCAGCTTGGCAGGGATGAACACTGAAGCTTTCTTT. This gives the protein CASSLAGMNTEAFF.

CDR3 in DNA: TGTGCCACCAGCAGAGATACCCTTCGAGGCGGACGGAACACTGAAGCTTTCTTT. Translation gives CATSRDTLRGGRNTEAFF. The rearrangement links TRBV15 to TRBJ1-1; no firm D call. This CDR3 comprises 18 residues. The germline gives CDR1 LNHNV, CDR2 YYDKDF (reference sequence). Trimming removed 0 bases from V and 1 base from J, with 18 bases in between.

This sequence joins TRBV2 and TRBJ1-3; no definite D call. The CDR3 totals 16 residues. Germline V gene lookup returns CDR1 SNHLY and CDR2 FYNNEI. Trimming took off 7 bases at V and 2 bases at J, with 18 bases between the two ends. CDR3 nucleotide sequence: TGTGCCAGCAAGGATTTCAAGGTGGGGACTGGAAACACCATATATTTT. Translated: CASKDFKVGTGNTIYF.

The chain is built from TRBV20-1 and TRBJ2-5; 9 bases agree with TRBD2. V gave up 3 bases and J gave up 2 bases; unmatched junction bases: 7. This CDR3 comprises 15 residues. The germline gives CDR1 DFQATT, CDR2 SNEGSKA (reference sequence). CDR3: CSASGAGGRQETQYF. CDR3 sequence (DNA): TGCAGTGCTAGTGGAGCGGGGGGCCGTCAAGAGACCCAGTACTTC.

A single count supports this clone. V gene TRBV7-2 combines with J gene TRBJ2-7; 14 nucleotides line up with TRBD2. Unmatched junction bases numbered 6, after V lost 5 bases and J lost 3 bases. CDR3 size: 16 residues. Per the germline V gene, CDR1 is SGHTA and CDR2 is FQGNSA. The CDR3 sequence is CASSLLGLAGGYEQYF. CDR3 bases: TGTGCCAGCAGCCTCCTAGGACTAGCGGGGGGCTACGAGCAGTACTTC. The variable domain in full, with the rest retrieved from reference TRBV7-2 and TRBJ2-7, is GAGVSQSPSNKVTEKGKDVELRCDPISGHTALYWYRQSLGQGLEFLIYFQGNSAPDKSGLPSDRFSAERTGGSVSTLTIQRTQQEDSAVYLCASSLLGLAGGYEQYFGPGTRLTVT.

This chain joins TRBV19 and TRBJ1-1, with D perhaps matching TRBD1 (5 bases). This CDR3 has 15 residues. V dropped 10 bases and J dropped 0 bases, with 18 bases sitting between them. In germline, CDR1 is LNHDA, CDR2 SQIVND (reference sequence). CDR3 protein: CATRESGQVNTEAFF. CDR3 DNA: TGTGCCACCCGCGAGTCGGGGCAGGTGAACACTGAAGCTTTCTTT.

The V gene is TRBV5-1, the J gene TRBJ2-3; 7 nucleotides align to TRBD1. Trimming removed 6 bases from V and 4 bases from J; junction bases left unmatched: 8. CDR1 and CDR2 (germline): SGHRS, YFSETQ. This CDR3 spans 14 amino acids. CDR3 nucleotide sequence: TGCGCCAGCACGACACAGGGGCCCTCAGATACGCAGTATTTT. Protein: CASTTQGPSDTQYF.

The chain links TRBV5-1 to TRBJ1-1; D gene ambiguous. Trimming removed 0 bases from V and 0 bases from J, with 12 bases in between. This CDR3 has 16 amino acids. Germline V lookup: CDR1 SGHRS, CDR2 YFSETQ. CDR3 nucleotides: TGCGCCAGCAGCTTGGGGTTCGGGGTTATGAACACTGAAGCTTTCTTT. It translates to CASSLGFGVMNTEAFF.

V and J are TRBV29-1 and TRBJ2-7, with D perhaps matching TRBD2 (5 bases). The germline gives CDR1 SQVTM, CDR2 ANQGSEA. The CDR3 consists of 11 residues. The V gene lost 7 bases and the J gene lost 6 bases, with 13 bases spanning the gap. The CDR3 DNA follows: TGCAGCGGTTGGCGCGGGTCCGAGCAGTACTTC. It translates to CSGWRGSEQYF.

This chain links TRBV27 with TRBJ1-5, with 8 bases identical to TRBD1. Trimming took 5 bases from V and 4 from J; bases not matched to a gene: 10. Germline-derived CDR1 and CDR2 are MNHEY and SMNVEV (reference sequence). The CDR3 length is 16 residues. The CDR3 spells CASSPSTGEVNQPQHF. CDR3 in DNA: TGTGCCAGCAGTCCTTCGACAGGGGAGGTGAATCAGCCCCAGCATTTT.

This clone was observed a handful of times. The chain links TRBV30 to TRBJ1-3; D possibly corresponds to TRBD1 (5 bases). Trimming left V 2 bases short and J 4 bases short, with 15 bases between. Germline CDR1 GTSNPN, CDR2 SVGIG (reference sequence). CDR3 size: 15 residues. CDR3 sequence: CAWSTGTVVGNTIYF. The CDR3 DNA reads TGTGCCTGGAGTACCGGGACCGTGGTGGGAAACACCATATATTTT.